Included here is one T cell receptor (beta chain) sequence, with context. What it recognizes is unknown. These data originate in a study of Ad26.COV2.S vaccination and SARS-CoV-2 variants. Whole-study results and caveats: Using TCR breadth and depth analyses may have led to underestimated total T cell responses. Individuals receiving vaccine had higher spike-specific TCR breadth than placebo recipients did.

Clones were sequenced by immunoSEQ multiplex PCR, and TCRdb holds only the in-frame ones, with some missing. The sample consists of 300,000 to 450,000 clones, about 90% of them appearing once. The CDR3 spans 18 residues. Trimming at V came to 4 bases and at J to 1 base, leaving 12 bases not matched to a gene. CDR1 and CDR2 from the germline V gene are SNHLY and FYNNEI. The origin of this receptor is a human donor who had recovered from COVID-19. The rearrangement uses TRBV2 and TRBJ2-1, with 8 bases that match TRBD2. Here the sequenced sample was peripheral blood, taken after recovery from COVID-19. CDR3 sequence: CASSGTSLNRRSYNEQFF. The CDR3 coding sequence is TGTGCCAGCAGTGGGACTAGCCTTAACAGGCGGTCCTACAATGAGCAGTTCTTC.